Listed below are T cell receptor beta chains from one sample, sequenced in a study of shared clonotypes between healthy human individuals. TCRdb's copy holds only in-frame clones and misses some; the assay was immunoSEQ multiplex PCR. The data hold fewer than 650,000 clones, with around 80% observed a single time. The sequenced material came from PBMCs. The receptor source for this set is a woman aged 40 to 55 in good health. Some clones in this sample may be carry-over from other donors' samples. Each CDR3 is given with its conserved first and last residue. The D gene is left open where the match is weak. The listing skips clone size in some rows; elsewhere it reads once, few, many or a size class.

>once|NA|TRBJ1-6|TRBV30
TGTGCCTGGAGCATGACAGATCACGCTTCACCCCTCCACTTT
CAWSMTDHASPLHF
>NA|NA|TRBJ2-1|TRBV11-3
TGTGCCAGCAGCACAGTGGCAGGGGAGGGTGAGCAGTTCTTC
CASSTVAGEGEQFF
>NA|NA|TRBJ2-1|TRBV10-1
TGCGCCAGCAGTCCCCCTACTAGGAATGAGCAGTTCTTC
CASSPPTRNEQFF
>NA|NA|TRBJ1-5|TRBV9
TGTGCCAGCAGCGTAGACGGAACCCCCAATCAGCCCCAGCATTTT
CASSVDGTPNQPQHF
>NA|NA|TRBJ1-4|TRBV5-1
TGCGCCAGCAGCGTCACTGCAACTAATGAAAAACTGTTTTTT
CASSVTATNEKLFF
>NA|NA|TRBJ2-5|TRBV9
TGTGCCAGCAGCTTTGGACTGAAAGAGACCCAGTACTTC
CASSFGLKETQYF
>NA|TRBD2|TRBJ2-5|TRBV29-1
TGCAGCGTGGGGGGACTAGCGGGAGATCAAGAGACCCAGTACTTC
CSVGGLAGDQETQYF
>many|TRBD2|TRBJ2-1|TRBV10-2
TGCGCCAGCAGATCGACTAGCGGGAGGAAGGATGAGCAGTTCTTC
CASRSTSGRKDEQFF
>NA|TRBD1|TRBJ1-4|TRBV29-1
TGCAGCGGACAGGGTATCGGTGAAAAACTGTTTTTT
CSGQGIGEKLFF
>NA|NA|TRBJ1-1|TRBV2
TGTGCCAGCAGTGAAATGGGGAACACTGAAGCTTTCTTT
CASSEMGNTEAFF
>few|NA|TRBJ1-2|TRBV5-4
TGTGCCAGCAGCTTGCAGGCATCCTATGGCTACACCTTC
CASSLQASYGYTF
>NA|NA|TRBJ1-2|TRBV9
TGTGCCAGCAGCGTAGGTTTTTTGGGGGAACTTAACTATGGGTACACCTTC
CASSVGFLGELNYGYTF
>NA|NA|TRBJ2-2|TRBV10-2
TGCGCCAGCAGTGAGGGCTTAACTACCGGGGAGCTGTTTTTT
CASSEGLTTGELFF
>NA|NA|TRBJ1-5|TRBV28
TGTGCCAGCAGTCTGGTGACCAGGGCGTTGTTACAGCATTTT
CASSLVTRALLQHF
>NA|NA|TRBJ1-1|TRBV18
TGTGCCAGCTCACCCGGACTTAGCGGGAACACTGAAGCTTTCTTT
CASSPGLSGNTEAFF
>few|TRBD2|TRBJ2-1|TRBV6-1
TGTGCCAGCAGGGGGGGACTAGCGGGAAGGAATGAGCAGTTCTTC
CASRGGLAGRNEQFF
>NA|TRBD1|TRBJ1-6|TRBV11-2
TGTGCCAGCAGCCCGGGACAGGGGGTTTCACCCCTCCACTTT
CASSPGQGVSPLHF
>NA|TRBD2|TRBJ2-3|TRBV28
TGTGCCAGCACCGAAAACATAGCGGGAGTCGCAGATACGCAGTATTTT
CASTENIAGVADTQYF
>NA|NA|TRBJ2-1|TRBV9
TGTGCCAGCAGCACCTTGGACCAAGGGCGGCAGTTCTTC
CASSTLDQGRQFF
>NA|NA|TRBJ2-1|TRBV5-6
TGTGCCAGCAGCCATGAAACGGTCCCAGGCTATGAGCAGTTCTTC
CASSHETVPGYEQFF
>NA|NA|TRBJ2-7|TRBV19
TGTGCCAGTAGTATACGCCGACTAGATCTCCGAGAGCAGTACTTC
CASSIRRLDLREQYF